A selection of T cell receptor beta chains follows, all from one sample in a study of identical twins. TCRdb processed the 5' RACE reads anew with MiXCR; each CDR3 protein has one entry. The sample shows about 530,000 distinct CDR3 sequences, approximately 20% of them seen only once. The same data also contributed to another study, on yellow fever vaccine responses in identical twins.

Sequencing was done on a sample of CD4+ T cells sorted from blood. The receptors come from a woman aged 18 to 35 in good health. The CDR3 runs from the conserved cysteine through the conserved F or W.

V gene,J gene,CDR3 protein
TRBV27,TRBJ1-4,CASSPTGQLSRREKLFF
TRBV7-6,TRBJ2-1,CASSSYSEQFF
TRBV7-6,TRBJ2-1,CASSPLRGRSYNEQFF
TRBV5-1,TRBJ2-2,CASSLFRANTGELFF
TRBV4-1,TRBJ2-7,CASSREDREQYF
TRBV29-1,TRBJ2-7,CSFRGGLHEQYF
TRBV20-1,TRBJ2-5,CSAREGLGVGTQYF
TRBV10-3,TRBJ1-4,CAISDSSGREKLFF
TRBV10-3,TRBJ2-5,CAIRRLEQETQYF
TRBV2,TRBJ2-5,CATIAGSTTVTQYF
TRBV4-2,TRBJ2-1,CASSPAGTSDNEQFF
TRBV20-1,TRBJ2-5,CSASPGQGSSIDETQYF
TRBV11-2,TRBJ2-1,CASSPTPVGNEQFF
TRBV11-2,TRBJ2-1,CASSLEFTGKNEQFF
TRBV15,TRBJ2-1,CATSRPPRGEQFF
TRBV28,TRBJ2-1,CASSLGGLRFFSYNEQFF
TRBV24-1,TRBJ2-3,CATSDPTGGEDTQYF
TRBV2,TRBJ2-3,CASSDNPDTQYF
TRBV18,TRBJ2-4,CASSPPGSLAKNIQYF
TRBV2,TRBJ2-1,CAISLRGSSYNEQFF
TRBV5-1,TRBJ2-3,CASSTGQGVTDTQYF
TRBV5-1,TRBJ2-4,CASSSWGDQAKNIQYF